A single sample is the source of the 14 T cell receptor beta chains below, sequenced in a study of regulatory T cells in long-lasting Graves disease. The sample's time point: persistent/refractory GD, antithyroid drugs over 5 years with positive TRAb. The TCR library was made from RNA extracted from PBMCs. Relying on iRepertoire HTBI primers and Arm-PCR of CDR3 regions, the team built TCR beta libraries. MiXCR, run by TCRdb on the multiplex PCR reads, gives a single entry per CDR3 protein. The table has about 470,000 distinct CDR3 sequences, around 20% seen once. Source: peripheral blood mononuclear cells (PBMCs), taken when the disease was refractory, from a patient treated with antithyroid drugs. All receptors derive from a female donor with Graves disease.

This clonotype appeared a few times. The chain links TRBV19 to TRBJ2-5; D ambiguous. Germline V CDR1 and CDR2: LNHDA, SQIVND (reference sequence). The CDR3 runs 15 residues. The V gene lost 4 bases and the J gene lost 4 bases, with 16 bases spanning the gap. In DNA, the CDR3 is TGTGCCAGTAGTACTCGGGCCCAACCGGCAGAGACCCAGTACTTC. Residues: CASSTRAQPAETQYF.

CDR3 residues: CASSTAGGSYEQYF. CDR3 bases: TGTGCCAGCAGCACTGCTGGAGGCTCCTACGAGCAGTACTTC. V usage is TRBV6-2 or TRBV6-3 and J usage is TRBJ2-7; the D gene is possibly TRBD2 (5 bases). Germline assignment: CDR1 MNHEY and CDR2 SVGEGT. The CDR3 covers 14 residues. V was clipped by 6 bases and J by 0 bases, with 12 bases between them.

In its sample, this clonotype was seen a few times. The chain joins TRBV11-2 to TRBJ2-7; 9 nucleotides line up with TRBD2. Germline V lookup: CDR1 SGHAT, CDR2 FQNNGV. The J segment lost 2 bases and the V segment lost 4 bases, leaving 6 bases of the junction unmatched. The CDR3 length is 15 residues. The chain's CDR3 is CASSSLAGVPYEQYF. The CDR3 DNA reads TGTGCCAGCAGCTCTTTAGCGGGGGTCCCCTACGAGCAGTACTTC. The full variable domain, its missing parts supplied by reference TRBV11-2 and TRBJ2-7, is EAGVAQSPRYKIIEKRQSVAFWCNPISGHATLYWYQQILGQGPKLLIQFQNNGVVDDSQLPKDRFSAERLKGVDSTLKIQPAKLEDSAVYLCASSSLAGVPYEQYFGPGTRLTVT.

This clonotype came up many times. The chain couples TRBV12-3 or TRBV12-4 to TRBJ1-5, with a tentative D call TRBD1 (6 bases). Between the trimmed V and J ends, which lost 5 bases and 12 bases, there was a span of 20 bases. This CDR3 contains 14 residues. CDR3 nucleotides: TGTGCCAGCAGTCCTAGGACAGCCAGCCTCGACCAGCATTTT. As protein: CASSPRTASLDQHF.

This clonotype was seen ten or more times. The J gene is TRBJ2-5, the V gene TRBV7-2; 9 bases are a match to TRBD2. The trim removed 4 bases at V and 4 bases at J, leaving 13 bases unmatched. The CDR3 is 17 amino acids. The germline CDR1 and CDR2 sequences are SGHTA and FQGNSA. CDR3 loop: CASSSPPGGRAGETQYF. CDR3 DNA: TGTGCCAGCAGCTCCCCCCCCGGCGGGAGGGCCGGAGAGACCCAGTACTTC.

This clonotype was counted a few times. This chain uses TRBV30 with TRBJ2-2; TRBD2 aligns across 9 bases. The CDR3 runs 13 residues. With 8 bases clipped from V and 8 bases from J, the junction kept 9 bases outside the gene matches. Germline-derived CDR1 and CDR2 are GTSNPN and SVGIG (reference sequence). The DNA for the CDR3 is TGTGCCCTGGGGCTAGCGGGATCTGGGGAGCTGTTTTTT. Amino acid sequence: CALGLAGSGELFF.

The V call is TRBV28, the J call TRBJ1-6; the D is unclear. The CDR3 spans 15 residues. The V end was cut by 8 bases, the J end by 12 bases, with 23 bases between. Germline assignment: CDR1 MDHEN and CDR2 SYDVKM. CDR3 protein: CASGVSSPVELPLHF. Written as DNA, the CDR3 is TGTGCCAGCGGGGTTTCGAGCCCGGTAGAATTACCCCTCCACTTT.

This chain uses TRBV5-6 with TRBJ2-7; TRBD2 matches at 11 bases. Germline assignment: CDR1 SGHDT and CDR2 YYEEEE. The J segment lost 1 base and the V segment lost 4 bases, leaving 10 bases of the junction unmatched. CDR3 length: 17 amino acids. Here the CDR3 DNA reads TGTGCCAGCAGCCCGTCTAGCGGGAGGCCTTCTTCCTACGAGCAGTACTTC. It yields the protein CASSPSSGRPSSYEQYF.

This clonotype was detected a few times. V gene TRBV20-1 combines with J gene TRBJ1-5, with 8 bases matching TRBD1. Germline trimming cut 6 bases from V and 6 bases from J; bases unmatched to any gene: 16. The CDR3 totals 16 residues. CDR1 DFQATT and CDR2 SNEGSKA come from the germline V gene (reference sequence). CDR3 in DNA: TGCAGTGCCATTAAACAGGGGGGCGGAGTCATTCAGCCCCAGCATTTT. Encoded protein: CSAIKQGGGVIQPQHF.

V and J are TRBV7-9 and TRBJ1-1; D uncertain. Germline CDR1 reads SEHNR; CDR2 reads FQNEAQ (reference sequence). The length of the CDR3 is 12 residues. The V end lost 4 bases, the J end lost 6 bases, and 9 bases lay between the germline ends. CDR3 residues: CASSSQASEAFF. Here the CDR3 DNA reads TGTGCCAGCAGCTCTCAGGCATCTGAAGCTTTCTTT.

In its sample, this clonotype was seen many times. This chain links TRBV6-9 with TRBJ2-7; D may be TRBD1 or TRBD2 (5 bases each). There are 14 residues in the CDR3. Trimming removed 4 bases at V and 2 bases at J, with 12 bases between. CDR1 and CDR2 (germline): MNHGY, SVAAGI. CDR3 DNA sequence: TGTGCCAGCAGTTCATGGGACGCGACCTACGAGCAGTACTTC. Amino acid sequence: CASSSWDATYEQYF.

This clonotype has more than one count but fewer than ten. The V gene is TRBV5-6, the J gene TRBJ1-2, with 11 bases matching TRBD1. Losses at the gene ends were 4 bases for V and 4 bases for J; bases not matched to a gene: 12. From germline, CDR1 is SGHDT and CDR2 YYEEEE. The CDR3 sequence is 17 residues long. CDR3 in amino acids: CASSTSTGTGGGYGYTF. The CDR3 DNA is TGTGCCAGCAGCACAAGCACCGGGACAGGGGGAGGCTATGGCTACACCTTC.

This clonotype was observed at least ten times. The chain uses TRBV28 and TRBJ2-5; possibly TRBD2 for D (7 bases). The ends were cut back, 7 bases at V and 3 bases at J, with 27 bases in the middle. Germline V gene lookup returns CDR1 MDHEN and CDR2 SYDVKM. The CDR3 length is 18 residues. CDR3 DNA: TGTGCCAGCAACCGTATGGTTCTTAGGGGGAGGGCCAAAGAGACCCAGTACTTC. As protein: CASNRMVLRGRAKETQYF.

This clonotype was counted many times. The CDR3 coding sequence is TGTGCCAGCAGTTCCCACAGGGGGGGCTACGAGCAGTACTTC. Protein sequence: CASSSHRGGYEQYF. The chain links TRBV28 to TRBJ2-7, with D possibly matching TRBD1 (8 bases). There are 14 residues in the CDR3. Germline CDR1 is MDHEN and CDR2 is SYDVKM. The germline V and J ends were trimmed by 4 bases and 3 bases, with 13 bases remaining between them.